This record concerns one T cell receptor (beta chain) sequence. Its antigen remains unidentified. The data belong to a study of T cell responses to AZD1222 COVID-19 vaccine. Study-level results: Clonal diversity was possibly underestimated, and the donors were mostly white British, with more females.

Pooled together were second doses at about 4 or about 12 weeks. Method: immunoSEQ multiplex PCR; TCRdb's copy keeps in-frame clones and lacks some. The sample yields about 170,000 clones, roughly 87% seen once. The sample consisted of peripheral blood, taken 28 days after the second AZD1222 dose. The TCR was taken from an adult who received the AZD1222 COVID-19 vaccine.

CDR3 nucleotides: TGTGCCAGCAGCTGGGTGGAGAGCAATCAGCCCCAGCATTTT. Its protein product is CASSWVESNQPQHF. The chain combines TRBV7-9 with TRBJ1-5; D call uncertain. The length of the CDR3 is 14 residues. Germline CDR1 and CDR2: SEHNR and FQNEAQ (reference sequence). The V end was cut by 4 bases, the J end by 1 base, with 8 bases between.